What follows are 5 T cell receptor beta chains derived from one specimen sequenced in a study of STAT5B mutations in CD4+ large granular lymphocyte leukemia. Libraries were prepared by immunoSEQ multiplex PCR; TCRdb keeps only in-frame clonotypes and omits some of them. The data contain around 21,000 clones, around 79% of them singletons. The material sequenced was CD4+ T cells from blood buffy coats. These receptor sequences come from a human donor in good health.

The rearrangement joins TRBV5-1 to TRBJ2-3; D ambiguous. CDR1 is SGHRS and CDR2 is YFSETQ in the germline V gene. V was pared by 7 bases and J by 0 bases, with 6 bases between. The CDR3 contains 12 residues. The DNA of the CDR3 is TGCGCCAGCCGGGTGAGCACAGATACGCAGTATTTT. As protein: CASRVSTDTQYF.

Remarks on this clone: The CDR3 ends on some other residue instead of the conserved phenylalanine or tryptophan, so this is likely a read error. The V call is TRBV5-1, the J call TRBJ1-2, with D possibly matching TRBD1 (6 bases). The CDR3 has 15 amino acids. Germline V gives CDR1 SGHRS, CDR2 YFSETQ. V was trimmed by 4 bases and J by 3 bases, leaving 16 bases between them. As DNA, the CDR3 is TGCGCCAGCAGCGAGACGCGACAGGCATACTATGGCTACACCTCC. Translated, it gives CASSETRQAYYGYTS.

Here the CDR3 DNA reads TGTGCCAGCAGCTTAACCTTGACGGGAGTGAGGGATGAGCAGTTCTTC. This translates into CASSLTLTGVRDEQFF. V usage is TRBV7-9 and J usage is TRBJ2-1; perhaps TRBD2 as D (6 bases). Looked up from germline, CDR1 is SEHNR and CDR2 is FQNEAQ (reference sequence). CDR3 length: 16 residues. Trimming removed 2 bases from V and 8 bases from J, with 19 bases in between.

V and J are TRBV14 and TRBJ1-4; D gene ambiguous. Per germline, CDR1 SGHDN and CDR2 FVKESK. Deletions cut 1 base from V and 11 bases from J, with 11 bases between. The CDR3 sequence is 13 residues long. CDR3 DNA: TGTGCCAGCAGCCAAGTGGCGGAGGGTAAACTGTTTTTT. This encodes CASSQVAEGKLFF.

The V gene is TRBV6-5, the J gene TRBJ2-5, with TRBD1 matching over 9 bases. The CDR3 extends over 15 amino acids. Germline trimming cut 6 bases from V and 4 bases from J; bases unmatched to any gene: 9. Germline CDR1 MNHEY, CDR2 SVGAGI. Here the CDR3 DNA reads TGTGCCAGCAGACGTTTCGGACAGGGGAGAGAGACCCAGTACTTC. Translating it yields CASRRFGQGRETQYF.